This is a list of T cell receptor beta chains from one sample in a study of blood T cell repertoires in COVID-19. Some clones are missing from TCRdb's copy, which holds only in-frame ones; the method was immunoSEQ multiplex PCR. The sample includes about 320,000 clones, more than 85% of them seen just once. Sequencing input: PBMCs or T cells enriched from blood (not recorded which). Receptors were obtained from a woman in her 30s who had been exposed to COVID-19. Each CDR3 is given with its conserved first and last residue. The order of the fields is CDR3 protein, CDR3 DNA, V gene, clone size, D gene, J gene. A D gene is named only where the DNA matches it firmly. Clone size appears in some rows only: once, few, many, or a class for an expanded clone.

CDR3 protein: CAISSPGKSSGNTIYF; CDR3 DNA: TGTGCCATCAGCTCCCCAGGGAAGAGCTCTGGAAACACCATATATTTT; V gene: TRBV10-3; clone size: .; D gene: .; J gene: TRBJ1-3
CDR3 protein: CASSDEGMDTEAFF; CDR3 DNA: TGTGCCAGCAGTGATGAGGGTATGGACACTGAAGCTTTCTTT; V gene: TRBV2; clone size: .; D gene: .; J gene: TRBJ1-1
CDR3 protein: CASSQGQGWDQPQHF; CDR3 DNA: TGCGCCAGCAGCCAAGGACAGGGCTGGGATCAGCCCCAGCATTTT; V gene: TRBV4-1; clone size: few; D gene: TRBD1; J gene: TRBJ1-5
CDR3 protein: CASSERRHEQYF; CDR3 DNA: TGTGCCAGCAGTGAAAGGAGGCACGAGCAGTACTTC; V gene: TRBV6-1; clone size: .; D gene: .; J gene: TRBJ2-7
CDR3 protein: CASSETGSGQYF; CDR3 DNA: TGTGCCAGCAGTGAAACTGGTAGCGGGCAGTACTTC; V gene: TRBV2; clone size: .; D gene: .; J gene: TRBJ2-7
CDR3 protein: CASSLDRGPNEKLFF; CDR3 DNA: TGTGCCAGCAGCCTCGACAGGGGACCTAATGAAAAACTGTTTTTT; V gene: TRBV7-9; clone size: .; D gene: TRBD1; J gene: TRBJ1-4
CDR3 protein: CASSRLRTGPAGANVLTF; CDR3 DNA: TGTGCCAGCAGCCGCCTTCGGACAGGGCCTGCTGGGGCCAACGTCCTGACTTTC; V gene: TRBV7-2; clone size: .; D gene: TRBD1; J gene: TRBJ2-6
CDR3 protein: CASSYSGQGAGEKLFF; CDR3 DNA: TGTGCCAGCAGTTACTCGGGACAGGGGGCAGGCGAAAAACTGTTTTTT; V gene: TRBV6-5; clone size: .; D gene: TRBD1; J gene: TRBJ1-4
CDR3 protein: CAISDVGGLGTQYF; CDR3 DNA: TGTGCCATCAGTGATGTAGGGGGCCTGGGGACCCAGTACTTC; V gene: TRBV10-3; clone size: .; D gene: TRBD1; J gene: TRBJ2-5
CDR3 protein: CSAEKLAGGNYGYTF; CDR3 DNA: TGCAGCGCTGAAAAATTAGCAGGAGGGAACTATGGCTACACCTTC; V gene: TRBV29-1; clone size: .; D gene: .; J gene: TRBJ1-2
CDR3 protein: CASSPLGSGGEGEQFF; CDR3 DNA: TGTGCCAGCAGTCCCCTTGGTAGCGGGGGGGAGGGTGAGCAGTTCTTC; V gene: TRBV27; clone size: .; D gene: TRBD2; J gene: TRBJ2-1
CDR3 protein: CSVGGLGNQPQHF; CDR3 DNA: TGCAGCGTTGGAGGTCTAGGCAATCAGCCCCAGCATTTT; V gene: TRBV29-1; clone size: .; D gene: .; J gene: TRBJ1-5
CDR3 protein: CASSFSGNQPQHF; CDR3 DNA: TGTGCCAGCAGTTTCTCGGGGAATCAGCCCCAGCATTTT; V gene: TRBV12-3/TRBV12-4; clone size: .; D gene: .; J gene: TRBJ1-5
CDR3 protein: CASSAGEGSGNTIYF; CDR3 DNA: TGTGCCAGCAGTGCTGGGGAGGGATCTGGAAACACCATATATTTT; V gene: TRBV6-4; clone size: .; D gene: .; J gene: TRBJ1-3
CDR3 protein: CAISEIVGQKDEQYF; CDR3 DNA: TGTGCCATCAGTGAGATAGTGGGGCAAAAGGACGAGCAGTACTTC; V gene: TRBV10-3; clone size: .; D gene: .; J gene: TRBJ2-7
CDR3 protein: CASSQEGTRSYGYTF; CDR3 DNA: TGTGCCAGCAGCCAAGAAGGAACAAGGAGTTATGGCTACACCTTC; V gene: TRBV4-2; clone size: .; D gene: .; J gene: TRBJ1-2
CDR3 protein: CATKGQGGTDTQYF; CDR3 DNA: TGTGCCACCAAGGGACAGGGTGGCACAGATACGCAGTATTTT; V gene: TRBV24-1; clone size: .; D gene: TRBD1; J gene: TRBJ2-3
CDR3 protein: CATNNRGIGEPQHF; CDR3 DNA: TGTGCCACCAATAATCGGGGGATAGGGGAGCCCCAGCATTTT; V gene: TRBV15; clone size: .; D gene: .; J gene: TRBJ1-5
CDR3 protein: CASSSVYGYTF; CDR3 DNA: TGTGCCAGCAGTTCTGTCTATGGCTACACCTTC; V gene: TRBV28; clone size: .; D gene: .; J gene: TRBJ1-2
CDR3 protein: CASSLGVGPMNGYTF; CDR3 DNA: TGTGCCAGCAGCTTAGGCGTGGGCCCTATGAATGGCTACACCTTC; V gene: TRBV7-2; clone size: .; D gene: .; J gene: TRBJ1-2
CDR3 protein: CASSLSTGGGSGNTIYF; CDR3 DNA: TGTGCCAGCAGCTTATCTACAGGGGGAGGGTCCGGAAACACCATATATTTT; V gene: TRBV7-9; clone size: .; D gene: TRBD1; J gene: TRBJ1-3
CDR3 protein: CASSPRRSGRETQYF; CDR3 DNA: TGCGCCAGCAGCCCTAGGCGGTCGGGTCGAGAGACCCAGTACTTC; V gene: TRBV4-3; clone size: .; D gene: .; J gene: TRBJ2-5
CDR3 protein: CASSHTGARDEQYF; CDR3 DNA: TGTGCCAGCAGCCATACGGGTGCCAGGGACGAGCAGTACTTC; V gene: TRBV3-1/TRBV3-2; clone size: .; D gene: .; J gene: TRBJ2-7
CDR3 protein: CASSEWDRDESFF; CDR3 DNA: TGTGCCAGCAGTGAATGGGACAGGGATGAGTCTTTCTTT; V gene: TRBV2; clone size: once; D gene: TRBD1; J gene: TRBJ1-1
CDR3 protein: CASSRATYNYGYTF; CDR3 DNA: TGTGCCAGTAGTAGAGCCACTTATAACTATGGCTACACCTTC; V gene: TRBV19; clone size: .; D gene: .; J gene: TRBJ1-2
CDR3 protein: CAISPGTNNQPQHF; CDR3 DNA: TGTGCCATCAGTCCCGGGACAAACAATCAGCCCCAGCATTTT; V gene: TRBV10-3; clone size: .; D gene: .; J gene: TRBJ1-5
CDR3 protein: CASSFLARGPGGYTF; CDR3 DNA: TGTGCCAGCAGTTTTCTAGCCAGGGGGCCCGGTGGCTACACCTTC; V gene: TRBV28; clone size: .; D gene: TRBD1; J gene: TRBJ1-2
CDR3 protein: CASSQVPTGGYGYTF; CDR3 DNA: TGTGCCAGCAGCCAAGTTCCGACAGGCGGCTATGGCTACACCTTC; V gene: TRBV3-1/TRBV3-2; clone size: few; D gene: .; J gene: TRBJ1-2
CDR3 protein: CASSLLQGSEQYF; CDR3 DNA: TGTGCCAGCAGCCTCCTTCAGGGATCCGAGCAGTACTTC; V gene: TRBV5-4; clone size: .; D gene: .; J gene: TRBJ2-7
CDR3 protein: CASTERTGGGIAKNIQYF; CDR3 DNA: TGTGCCAGCACTGAAAGGACAGGGGGCGGGATAGCCAAAAACATTCAGTACTTC; V gene: TRBV6-1; clone size: .; D gene: TRBD1; J gene: TRBJ2-4
CDR3 protein: CASSPDSYGYTF; CDR3 DNA: TGTGCCAGCAGTCCGGACAGCTATGGCTACACCTTC; V gene: TRBV6-5; clone size: .; D gene: .; J gene: TRBJ1-2
CDR3 protein: CASRGRVRGASGELFF; CDR3 DNA: TGTGCCAGCAGGGGTCGGGTACGTGGGGCAAGCGGGGAGCTGTTTTTT; V gene: TRBV3-1/TRBV3-2; clone size: .; D gene: .; J gene: TRBJ2-2
CDR3 protein: CASSSWGHTEAFF; CDR3 DNA: TGTGCCAGCAGTTCGTGGGGGCATACTGAAGCTTTCTTT; V gene: TRBV12-3/TRBV12-4; clone size: .; D gene: .; J gene: TRBJ1-1
CDR3 protein: CASSLASGTGQETQYF; CDR3 DNA: TGTGCCAGCAGCTTGGCTTCCGGGACAGGGCAAGAGACCCAGTACTTC; V gene: TRBV5-4; clone size: once; D gene: TRBD1; J gene: TRBJ2-5
CDR3 protein: CASSYRGRNTEAFF; CDR3 DNA: TGTGCCAGCAGTTACAGGGGAAGAAACACTGAAGCTTTCTTT; V gene: TRBV27; clone size: .; D gene: TRBD1; J gene: TRBJ1-1
CDR3 protein: CASSVVGGMYNEQFF; CDR3 DNA: TGTGCCAGCAGCGTAGTGGGGGGGATGTATAATGAGCAGTTCTTC; V gene: TRBV9; clone size: .; D gene: TRBD2; J gene: TRBJ2-1
CDR3 protein: CASTSSSSYNSPLHF; CDR3 DNA: TGTGCCAGCACCTCGTCGAGCTCCTATAATTCACCCCTCCACTTT; V gene: TRBV5-4; clone size: once; D gene: .; J gene: TRBJ1-6
CDR3 protein: CASSPKGQGTAGELFF; CDR3 DNA: TGTGCCAGCAGCCCTAAGGGACAGGGGACTGCCGGGGAGCTGTTTTTT; V gene: TRBV3-1/TRBV3-2; clone size: .; D gene: TRBD1; J gene: TRBJ2-2
CDR3 protein: CASSSYSRGPNYGYTF; CDR3 DNA: TGTGCCAGCAGTTCATATTCCCGAGGTCCAAACTATGGCTACACCTTC; V gene: TRBV27; clone size: once; D gene: .; J gene: TRBJ1-2
CDR3 protein: CASSKTGGPNEKLFF; CDR3 DNA: TGTGCCAGCAGCAAGACAGGGGGCCCTAATGAAAAACTGTTTTTT; V gene: TRBV3-1/TRBV3-2; clone size: .; D gene: TRBD1; J gene: TRBJ1-4
CDR3 protein: CASSSRDRGPNQPQHF; CDR3 DNA: TGTGCCAGCAGTTCCCGAGACAGGGGGCCTAATCAGCCCCAGCATTTT; V gene: TRBV6-5; clone size: .; D gene: TRBD1; J gene: TRBJ1-5
CDR3 protein: CASSEAGTDYGYTF; CDR3 DNA: TGTGCCAGCAGTGAAGCCGGGACAGATTATGGCTACACCTTC; V gene: TRBV6-1; clone size: .; D gene: TRBD1; J gene: TRBJ1-2
CDR3 protein: CASSSELAASNTEAFF; CDR3 DNA: TGCGCCAGCAGCTCGGAGTTGGCAGCTTCAAACACTGAAGCTTTCTTT; V gene: TRBV5-1; clone size: .; D gene: .; J gene: TRBJ1-1
CDR3 protein: CSAAEGQNNSPLHF; CDR3 DNA: TGCAGCGCCGCTGAAGGACAGAATAATTCACCCCTCCACTTT; V gene: TRBV29-1; clone size: .; D gene: .; J gene: TRBJ1-6
CDR3 protein: CASSSQGESEQFF; CDR3 DNA: TGTGCCAGCAGTTCCCAGGGGGAGAGTGAGCAGTTCTTC; V gene: TRBV6-5; clone size: .; D gene: TRBD1; J gene: TRBJ2-1
CDR3 protein: CAIGSTAMGNYEQYF; CDR3 DNA: TGTGCCATCGGTTCGACAGCTATGGGGAACTACGAGCAGTACTTC; V gene: TRBV10-3; clone size: .; D gene: .; J gene: TRBJ2-7
CDR3 protein: CASRRAWSQGNTIYF; CDR3 DNA: TGTGCCAGCAGACGTGCGTGGAGTCAAGGAAACACCATATATTTT; V gene: TRBV5-5; clone size: .; D gene: .; J gene: TRBJ1-3
CDR3 protein: CASRHSSDSYNEQFF; CDR3 DNA: TGTGCCAGCAGGCACTCTAGTGACTCCTACAATGAGCAGTTCTTC; V gene: TRBV14; clone size: .; D gene: .; J gene: TRBJ2-1
CDR3 protein: CATSAGGQKSRGGYTF; CDR3 DNA: TGTGCCACCAGCGCAGGGGGACAGAAATCGAGGGGTGGCTACACCTTC; V gene: TRBV15; clone size: .; D gene: TRBD1; J gene: TRBJ1-2
CDR3 protein: CASSIVGGAGEAFF; CDR3 DNA: TGTGCCAGTAGTATAGTAGGGGGCGCAGGTGAAGCTTTCTTT; V gene: TRBV19; clone size: .; D gene: TRBD1; J gene: TRBJ1-1
CDR3 protein: CASIMTGGPPRNTEAFF; CDR3 DNA: TGTGCCAGTATTATGACAGGGGGCCCACCCCGGAACACTGAAGCTTTCTTT; V gene: TRBV19; clone size: .; D gene: TRBD1; J gene: TRBJ1-1
CDR3 protein: CASSPRYRGPHESGYTF; CDR3 DNA: TGTGCCAGCTCACCGAGATACAGGGGGCCTCACGAGTCTGGCTACACCTTC; V gene: TRBV18; clone size: .; D gene: TRBD1; J gene: TRBJ1-2
CDR3 protein: CASSWANYEQYF; CDR3 DNA: TGTGCCAGCAGCTGGGCCAACTACGAGCAGTACTTC; V gene: TRBV5-6; clone size: .; D gene: .; J gene: TRBJ2-7
CDR3 protein: CASSIIETQYF; CDR3 DNA: TGTGCCAGCAGCATCATAGAGACCCAGTACTTC; V gene: TRBV3-1/TRBV3-2; clone size: .; D gene: .; J gene: TRBJ2-5
CDR3 protein: CATSDPSRDSTYGYTF; CDR3 DNA: TGTGCCACCAGTGACCCCTCGAGAGACAGTACGTATGGCTACACCTTC; V gene: TRBV24-1; clone size: .; D gene: .; J gene: TRBJ1-2
CDR3 protein: CASSLVQGATEAFF; CDR3 DNA: TGCGCCAGCAGCTTGGTACAGGGGGCCACTGAAGCTTTCTTT; V gene: TRBV5-1; clone size: once; D gene: TRBD1; J gene: TRBJ1-1
CDR3 protein: CASSTPGGFAWYEQYF; CDR3 DNA: TGTGCCAGCAGCACCCCTGGGGGGTTTGCTTGGTACGAGCAGTACTTC; V gene: TRBV11-2; clone size: .; D gene: .; J gene: TRBJ2-7
CDR3 protein: CASSYSRITGSGYTF; CDR3 DNA: TGTGCCAGCAGTTACTCGAGAATTACGGGGAGCGGCTACACCTTC; V gene: TRBV6-2/TRBV6-3; clone size: .; D gene: .; J gene: TRBJ1-2
CDR3 protein: CASSQKRGQYFPRGYGYTF; CDR3 DNA: TGCGCCAGCAGCCAGAAAAGAGGACAGTATTTCCCTCGAGGATATGGCTACACCTTC; V gene: TRBV4-3; clone size: .; D gene: .; J gene: TRBJ1-2
CDR3 protein: CAISESEGAHEQYF; CDR3 DNA: TGTGCCATCAGTGAGTCCGAGGGGGCCCACGAGCAGTACTTC; V gene: TRBV10-3; clone size: .; D gene: TRBD1; J gene: TRBJ2-7